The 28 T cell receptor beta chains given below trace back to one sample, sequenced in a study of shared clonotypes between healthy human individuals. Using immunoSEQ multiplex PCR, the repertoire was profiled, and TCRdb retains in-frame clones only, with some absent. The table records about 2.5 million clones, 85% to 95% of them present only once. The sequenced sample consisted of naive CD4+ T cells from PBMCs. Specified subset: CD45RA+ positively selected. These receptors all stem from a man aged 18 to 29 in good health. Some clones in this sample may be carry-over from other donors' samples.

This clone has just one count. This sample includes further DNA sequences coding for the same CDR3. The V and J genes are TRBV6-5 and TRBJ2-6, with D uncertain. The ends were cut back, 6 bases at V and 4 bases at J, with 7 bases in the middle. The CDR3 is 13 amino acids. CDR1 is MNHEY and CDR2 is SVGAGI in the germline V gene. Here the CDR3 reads CASSPPGANVLTF. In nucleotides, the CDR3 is TGTGCCAGCAGCCCCCCGGGGGCCAACGTCCTGACTTTC.

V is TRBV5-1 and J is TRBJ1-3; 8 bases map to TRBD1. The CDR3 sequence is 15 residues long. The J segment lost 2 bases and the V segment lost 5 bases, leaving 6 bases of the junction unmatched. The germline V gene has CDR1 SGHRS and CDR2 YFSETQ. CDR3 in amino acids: CASREQGAAGNTIYF. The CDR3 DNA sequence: TGCGCCAGCAGAGAGCAGGGGGCGGCTGGAAACACCATATATTTT.

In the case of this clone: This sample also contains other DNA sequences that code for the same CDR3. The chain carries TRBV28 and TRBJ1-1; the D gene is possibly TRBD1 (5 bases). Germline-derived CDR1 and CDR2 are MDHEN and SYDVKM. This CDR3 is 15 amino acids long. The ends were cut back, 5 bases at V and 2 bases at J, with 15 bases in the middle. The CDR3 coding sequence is TGTGCCAGCAGTCCCCGGGGGGTCGGAAACACTGAAGCTTTCTTT. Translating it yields CASSPRGVGNTEAFF.

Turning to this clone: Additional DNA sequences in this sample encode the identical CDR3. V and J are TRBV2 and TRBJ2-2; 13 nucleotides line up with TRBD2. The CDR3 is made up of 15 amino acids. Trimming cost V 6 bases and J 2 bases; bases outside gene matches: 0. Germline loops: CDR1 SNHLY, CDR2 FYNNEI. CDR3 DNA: TGTGCCAGCAGGGGACTAGCGGGAAACACCGGGGAGCTGTTTTTT. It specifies CASRGLAGNTGELFF.

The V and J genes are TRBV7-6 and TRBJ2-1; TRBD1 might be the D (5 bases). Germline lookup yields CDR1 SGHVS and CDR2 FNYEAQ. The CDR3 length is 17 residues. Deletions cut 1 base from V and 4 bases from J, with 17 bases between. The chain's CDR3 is CASSLGLRVGGYNEQFF. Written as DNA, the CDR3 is TGTGCCAGCAGCTTAGGGCTCAGGGTTGGTGGTTACAATGAGCAGTTCTTC.

In DNA form, the CDR3 reads TGTGCCACCAGCAGAGGGGGGGTCGGGGAGCTGTTTTTT. Protein: CATSRGGVGELFF. The rearrangement joins TRBV15 to TRBJ2-2, with D perhaps matching TRBD2 (6 bases). CDR1 and CDR2 from the germline V gene are LNHNV and YYDKDF (reference sequence). V gave up 1 base and J gave up 7 bases, with 7 bases separating them. The CDR3 consists of 13 residues.

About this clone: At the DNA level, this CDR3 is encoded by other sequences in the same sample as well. As DNA, the CDR3 is TGTGCCAGCAGCGTTGCTGGAAACACCATATATTTT. Protein: CASSVAGNTIYF. The chain carries TRBV9 and TRBJ1-3; D is unclear. The CDR3 is 12 amino acids. V lost 2 bases and J lost 2, with 2 bases in between. CDR1 is SGDLS, CDR2 YYNGEE, per germline. The variable domain in full, with the rest retrieved from reference TRBV9 and TRBJ1-3, is DSGVTQTPKHLITATGQRVTLRCSPRSGDLSVYWYQQSLDQGLQFLIQYYNGEERAKGNILERFSAQQFPDLHSELNLSSLELGDSALYFCASSVAGNTIYFGEGSWLTVV.

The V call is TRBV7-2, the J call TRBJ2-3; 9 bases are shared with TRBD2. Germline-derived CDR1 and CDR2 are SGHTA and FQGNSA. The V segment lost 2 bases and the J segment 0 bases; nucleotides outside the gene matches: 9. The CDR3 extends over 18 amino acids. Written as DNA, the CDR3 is TGTGCCAGCAGCTTATTCGCTAGCGGGGCTACTAGCACAGATACGCAGTATTTT. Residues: CASSLFASGATSTDTQYF.

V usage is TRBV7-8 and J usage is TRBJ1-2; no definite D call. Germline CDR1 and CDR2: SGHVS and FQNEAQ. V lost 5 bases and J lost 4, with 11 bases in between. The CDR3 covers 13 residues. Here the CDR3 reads CASSALATYGYTF. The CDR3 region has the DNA TGTGCCAGCAGCGCCTTAGCGACCTATGGCTACACCTTC.

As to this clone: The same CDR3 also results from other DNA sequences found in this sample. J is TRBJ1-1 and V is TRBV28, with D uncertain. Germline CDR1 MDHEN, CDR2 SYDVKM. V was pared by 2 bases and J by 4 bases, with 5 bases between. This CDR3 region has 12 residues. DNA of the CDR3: TGTGCCAGCAGTTTACACGGCACTGAAGCTTTCTTT. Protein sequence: CASSLHGTEAFF.

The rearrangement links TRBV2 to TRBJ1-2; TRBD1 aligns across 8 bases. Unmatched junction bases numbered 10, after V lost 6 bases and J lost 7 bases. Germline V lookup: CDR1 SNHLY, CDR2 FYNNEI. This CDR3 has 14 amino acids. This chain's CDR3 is CASRGWQGASGYTF. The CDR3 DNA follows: TGTGCCAGCAGGGGCTGGCAGGGGGCTTCTGGCTACACCTTC.

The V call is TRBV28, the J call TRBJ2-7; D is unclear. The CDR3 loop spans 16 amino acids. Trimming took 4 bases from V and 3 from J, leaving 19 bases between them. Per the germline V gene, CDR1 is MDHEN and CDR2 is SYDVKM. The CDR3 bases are TGTGCCAGCAGTTCCCGACCCACCTACCTCAACTACGAGCAGTACTTC. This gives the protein CASSSRPTYLNYEQYF. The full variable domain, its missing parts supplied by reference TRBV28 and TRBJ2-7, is DVKVTQSSRYLVKRTGEKVFLECVQDMDHENMFWYRQDPGLGLRLIYFSYDVKMKEKGDIPEGYSVSREKKERFSLILESASTNQTSMYLCASSSRPTYLNYEQYFGPGTRLTVT.

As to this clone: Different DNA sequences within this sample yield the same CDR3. The chain's CDR3 is CASSRLNTEAFF. CDR3 coding DNA: TGTGCCAGTAGCCGATTGAACACTGAAGCTTTCTTT. This chain uses TRBV19 with TRBJ1-1; no reliable D call. This CDR3 is 12 amino acids long. Germline V gene data show CDR1 as LNHDA and CDR2 as SQIVND (reference sequence). V was pared by 6 bases and J by 0 bases, with 5 bases between.

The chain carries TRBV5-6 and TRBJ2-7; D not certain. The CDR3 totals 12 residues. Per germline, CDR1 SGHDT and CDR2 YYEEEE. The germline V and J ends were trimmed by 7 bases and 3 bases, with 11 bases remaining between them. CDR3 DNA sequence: TGTGCCAGCGGTCCGGAGTTCTACGAGCAGTACTTC. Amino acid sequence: CASGPEFYEQYF. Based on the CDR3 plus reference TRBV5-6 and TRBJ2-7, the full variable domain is DAGVTQSPTHLIKTRGQQVTLRCSPKSGHDTVSWYQQALGQGPQFIFQYYEEEERQRGNFPDRFSGHQFPNYSSELNVNALLLGDSALYLCASGPEFYEQYFGPGTRLTVT.

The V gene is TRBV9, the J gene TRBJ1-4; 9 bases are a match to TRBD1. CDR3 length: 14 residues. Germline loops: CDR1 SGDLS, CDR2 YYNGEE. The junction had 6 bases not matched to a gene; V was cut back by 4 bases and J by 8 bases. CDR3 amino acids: CASSTRTGEEKLFF. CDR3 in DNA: TGTGCCAGCAGCACCCGGACAGGGGAGGAAAAACTGTTTTTT. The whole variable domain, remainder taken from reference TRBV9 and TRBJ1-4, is DSGVTQTPKHLITATGQRVTLRCSPRSGDLSVYWYQQSLDQGLQFLIQYYNGEERAKGNILERFSAQQFPDLHSELNLSSLELGDSALYFCASSTRTGEEKLFFGSGTQLSVL.

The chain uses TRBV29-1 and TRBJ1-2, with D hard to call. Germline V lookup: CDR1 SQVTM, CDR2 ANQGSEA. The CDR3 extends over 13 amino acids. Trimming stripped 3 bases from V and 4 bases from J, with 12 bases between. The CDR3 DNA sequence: TGCAGCGTTGACTCGGGAGGCGGCTATGGCTACACCTTC. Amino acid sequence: CSVDSGGGYGYTF.

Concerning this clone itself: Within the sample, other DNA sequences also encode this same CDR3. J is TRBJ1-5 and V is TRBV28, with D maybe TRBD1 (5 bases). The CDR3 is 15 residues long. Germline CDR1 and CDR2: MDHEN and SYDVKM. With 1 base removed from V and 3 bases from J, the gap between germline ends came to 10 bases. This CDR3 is CASSLLGRINQPQHF. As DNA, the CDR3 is TGTGCCAGCAGTTTATTGGGGCGGATCAATCAGCCCCAGCATTTT. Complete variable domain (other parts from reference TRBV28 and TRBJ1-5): DVKVTQSSRYLVKRTGEKVFLECVQDMDHENMFWYRQDPGLGLRLIYFSYDVKMKEKGDIPEGYSVSREKKERFSLILESASTNQTSMYLCASSLLGRINQPQHFGDGTRLSIL.

CDR3 amino acids: CASSDRTVTDTQYF. In nucleotides, the CDR3 is TGTGCCAGCAGCGACAGGACAGTCACAGATACGCAGTATTTT. The rearrangement uses TRBV6-6 and TRBJ2-3; D possibly corresponds to TRBD1 (6 bases). CDR3 length equals 14 residues. The V end was cut by 6 bases, the J end by 2 bases, with 12 bases between. CDR1 and CDR2 (germline): MNHNY, SVGAGI (reference sequence).

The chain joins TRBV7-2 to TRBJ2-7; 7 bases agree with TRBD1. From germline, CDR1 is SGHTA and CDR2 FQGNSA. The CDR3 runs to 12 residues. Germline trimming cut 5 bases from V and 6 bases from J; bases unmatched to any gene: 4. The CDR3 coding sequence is TGTGCCAGCAGCGTAAACAGGGGCGAGCAGTACTTC. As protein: CASSVNRGEQYF.

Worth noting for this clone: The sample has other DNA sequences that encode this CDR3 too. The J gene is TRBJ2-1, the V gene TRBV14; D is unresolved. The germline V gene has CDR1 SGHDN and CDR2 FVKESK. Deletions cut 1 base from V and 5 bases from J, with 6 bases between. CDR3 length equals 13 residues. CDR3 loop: CASSQGADNEQFF. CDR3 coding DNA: TGTGCCAGCAGCCAAGGGGCTGACAATGAGCAGTTCTTC. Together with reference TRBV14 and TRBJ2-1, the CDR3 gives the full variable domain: EAGVTQFPSHSVIEKGQTVTLRCDPISGHDNLYWYRRVMGKEIKFLLHFVKESKQDESGMPNNRFLAERTGGTYSTLKVQPAELEDSGVYFCASSQGADNEQFFGPGTRLTVL.

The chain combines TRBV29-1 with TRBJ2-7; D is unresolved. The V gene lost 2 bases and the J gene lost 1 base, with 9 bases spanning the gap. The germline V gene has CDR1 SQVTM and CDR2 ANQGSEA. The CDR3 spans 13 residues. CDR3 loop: CSVEFGSSYEQYF. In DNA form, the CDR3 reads TGCAGCGTTGAATTCGGATCTTCCTACGAGCAGTACTTC.

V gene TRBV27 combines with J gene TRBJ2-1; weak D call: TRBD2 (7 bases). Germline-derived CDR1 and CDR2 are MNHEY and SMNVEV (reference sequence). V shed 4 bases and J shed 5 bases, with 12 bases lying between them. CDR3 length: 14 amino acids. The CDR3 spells CASSSQGGDNEQFF. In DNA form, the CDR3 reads TGTGCCAGCAGTTCACAGGGAGGGGACAATGAGCAGTTCTTC.

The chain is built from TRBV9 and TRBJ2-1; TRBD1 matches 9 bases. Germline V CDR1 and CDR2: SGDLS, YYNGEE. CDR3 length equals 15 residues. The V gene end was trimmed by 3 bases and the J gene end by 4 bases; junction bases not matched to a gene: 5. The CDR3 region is CASSATDRGYNEQFF. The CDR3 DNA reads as TGTGCCAGCAGCGCTACGGACAGGGGTTACAATGAGCAGTTCTTC.

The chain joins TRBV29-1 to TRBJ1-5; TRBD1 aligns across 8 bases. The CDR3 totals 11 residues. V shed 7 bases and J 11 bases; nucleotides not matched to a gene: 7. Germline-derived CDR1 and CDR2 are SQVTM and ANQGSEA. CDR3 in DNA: TGCAGCGCTACCCAGGGGGCGGCCCAGCATTTT. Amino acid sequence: CSATQGAAQHF.

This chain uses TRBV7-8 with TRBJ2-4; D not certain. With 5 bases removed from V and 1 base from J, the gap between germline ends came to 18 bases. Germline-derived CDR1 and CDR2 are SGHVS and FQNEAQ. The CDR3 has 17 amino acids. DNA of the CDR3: TGTGCCAGCAGCCCCCCCGGTTTGGGCCGGGCCAAAAACATTCAGTACTTC. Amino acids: CASSPPGLGRAKNIQYF.

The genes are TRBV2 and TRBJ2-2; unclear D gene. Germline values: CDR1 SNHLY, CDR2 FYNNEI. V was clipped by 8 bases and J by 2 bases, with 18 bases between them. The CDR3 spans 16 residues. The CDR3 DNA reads TGTGCCAGCGTCCCCTCTATGGGAACTAACACCGGGGAGCTGTTTTTT. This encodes CASVPSMGTNTGELFF.

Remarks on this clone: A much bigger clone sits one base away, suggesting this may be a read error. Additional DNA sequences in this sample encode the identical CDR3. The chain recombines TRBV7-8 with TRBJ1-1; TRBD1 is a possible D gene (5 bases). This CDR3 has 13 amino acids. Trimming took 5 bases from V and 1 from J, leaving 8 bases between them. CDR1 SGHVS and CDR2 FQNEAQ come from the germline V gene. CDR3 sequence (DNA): TGTGCCAGCAGCGTCGACAGGAACACTGAAGCTTTCTTT. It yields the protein CASSVDRNTEAFF.

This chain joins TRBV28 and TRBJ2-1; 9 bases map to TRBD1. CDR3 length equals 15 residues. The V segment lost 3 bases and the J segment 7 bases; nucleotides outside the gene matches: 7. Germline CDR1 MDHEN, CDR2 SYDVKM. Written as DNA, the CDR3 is TGTGCCAGCAGTTTGGGACAGGGCCCTACAAATGAGCAGTTCTTC. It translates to CASSLGQGPTNEQFF.